The clone carrying this T cell receptor (beta chain) was detected many times. Its target is unknown. The source of the sample is a study of T cells in Graves' hyperthyroidism and ophthalmopathy. Findings of the study overall: Blood shared most expanded thyroid clonotypes above 0.001. It was a median around 6 months before onset that the model predicted ophthalmopathy. Separating ophthalmopathy from stable hyperthyroidism was achieved by a 13 V-J model.

The CDR3 regions of TCR beta were amplified from RNA transcripts. HTBI primers were the set used in a first-round RT-PCR of the TCR CDR3. One entry per CDR3 protein, called by TCRdb with MiXCR from the multiplex PCR reads. The sample contains approximately 300,000 distinct CDR3 sequences, roughly 19% of which appear only once. The V end was cut by 7 bases, the J end by 1 base, with 13 bases between. Germline V gene sequence: CDR1 SNHLY, CDR2 FYNNEI. The CDR3 extends over 14 amino acids. PBMCs stemmed from about 9.7 ml fresh peripheral blood. The V and J genes are TRBV2 and TRBJ1-1; perhaps TRBD1 as D (6 bases). The source is a man between 45 and 60 years old with Graves' ophthalmopathy. The sample consisted of blood. DNA for the CDR3: TGTGCCAGCACTGTACAGGGAAAGAACACTGAAGCTTTCTTT. Translation gives CASTVQGKNTEAFF. The full variable domain, completed using reference TRBV2 and TRBJ1-1, is EPEVTQTPSHQVTQMGQEVILRCVPISNHLYFYWYRQILGQKVEFLVSFYNNEISEKSEIFDDQFSVERPDGSNFTLKIRSTKLEDSAMYFCASTVQGKNTEAFFGQGTRLTVV.